This T cell receptor (beta chain) was recovered during a study of blood T cell repertoires in COVID-19. Overall study: Acute and convalescent COVID-19 specimens originated in the United States, Italy and Spain.

With V trimmed by 8 bases and J by 6 bases, 5 bases remained unmatched. CDR3 length equals 13 residues. Germline CDR1 MNHEY, CDR2 SVGAGI. Method: immunoSEQ multiplex PCR; TCRdb's copy keeps in-frame clones and lacks some. Of over 60,000 clones in the sample, approximately 80% were seen once. The sample was peripheral blood. This receptor was taken from a human donor in a cohort sampled during active COVID-19. The chain is built from TRBV6-5 and TRBJ2-2; TRBD1 aligns across 8 bases. CDR3: CASEGTGPGELFF. The CDR3 bases are TGTGCCAGCGAGGGGACAGGCCCCGGGGAGCTGTTTTTT.